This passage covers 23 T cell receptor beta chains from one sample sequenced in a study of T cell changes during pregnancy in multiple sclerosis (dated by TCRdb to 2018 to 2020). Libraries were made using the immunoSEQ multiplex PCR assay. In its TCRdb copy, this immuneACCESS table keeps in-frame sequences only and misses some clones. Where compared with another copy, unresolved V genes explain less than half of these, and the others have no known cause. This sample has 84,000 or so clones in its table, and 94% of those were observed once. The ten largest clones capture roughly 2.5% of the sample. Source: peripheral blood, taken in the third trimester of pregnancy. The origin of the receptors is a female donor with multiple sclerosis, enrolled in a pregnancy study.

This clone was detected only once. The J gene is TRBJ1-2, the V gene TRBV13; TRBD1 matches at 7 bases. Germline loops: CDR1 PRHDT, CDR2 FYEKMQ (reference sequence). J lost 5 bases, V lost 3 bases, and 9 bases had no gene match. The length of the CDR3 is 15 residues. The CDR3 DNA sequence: TGTGCCAGCAGCTTTTGGGGGACAGATAATTATGGCTACACCTTC. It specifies CASSFWGTDNYGYTF.

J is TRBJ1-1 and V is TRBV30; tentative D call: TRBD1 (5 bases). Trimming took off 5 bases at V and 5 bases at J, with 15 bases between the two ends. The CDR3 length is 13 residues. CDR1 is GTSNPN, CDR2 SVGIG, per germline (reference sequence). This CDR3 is CAWVFRVGTEAFF. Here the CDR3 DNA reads TGTGCCTGGGTCTTCAGGGTCGGGACTGAAGCTTTCTTT.

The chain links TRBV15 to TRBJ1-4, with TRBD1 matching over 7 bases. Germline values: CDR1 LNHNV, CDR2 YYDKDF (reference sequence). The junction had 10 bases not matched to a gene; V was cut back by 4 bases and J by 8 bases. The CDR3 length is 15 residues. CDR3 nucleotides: TGTGCCACCAGCATCGAAGACAGGGTGGGCGAAAAACTGTTTTTT. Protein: CATSIEDRVGEKLFF.

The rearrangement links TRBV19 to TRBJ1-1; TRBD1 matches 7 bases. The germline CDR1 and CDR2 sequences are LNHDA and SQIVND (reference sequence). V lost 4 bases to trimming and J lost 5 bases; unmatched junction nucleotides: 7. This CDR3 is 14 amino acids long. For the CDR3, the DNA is TGTGCCAGTAGTAAAGACAGGGATTTGACTGAAGCTTTCTTT. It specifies CASSKDRDLTEAFF. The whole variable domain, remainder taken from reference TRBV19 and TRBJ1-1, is DGGITQSPKYLFRKEGQNVTLSCEQNLNHDAMYWYRQDPGQGLRLIYYSQIVNDFQKGDIAEGYSVSREKKESFPLTVTSAQKNPTAFYLCASSKDRDLTEAFFGQGTRLTVV.

The CDR3 loop reads CASSVPGGYGYTF. CDR3 DNA sequence: TGCGCCAGCAGTGTACCGGGTGGCTATGGCTACACCTTC. This chain uses TRBV10-2 with TRBJ1-2; no definite D call. Germline V lookup: CDR1 WSHSY, CDR2 SAAADI. Trimming cost V 4 bases and J 4 bases, with 10 bases left between them. The CDR3 runs 13 residues.

Here the CDR3 reads CASSVAQGNSPLHF. The CDR3 nucleotides read TGTGCCAGCAGTGTCGCACAGGGGAATTCACCCCTCCACTTT. The chain couples TRBV9 to TRBJ1-6; 7 bases align to TRBD1. The germline V gene encodes CDR1 SGDLS and CDR2 YYNGEE. CDR3 length: 14 residues. Unmatched junction bases numbered 6, after V lost 5 bases and J lost 7 bases.

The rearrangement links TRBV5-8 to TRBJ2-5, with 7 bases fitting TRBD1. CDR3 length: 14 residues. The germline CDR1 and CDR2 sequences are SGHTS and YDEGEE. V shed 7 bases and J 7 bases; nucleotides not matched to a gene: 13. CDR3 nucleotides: TGTGCCAGCTTTCGCGACAGGGTTGACGGGACCCAGTACTTC. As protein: CASFRDRVDGTQYF. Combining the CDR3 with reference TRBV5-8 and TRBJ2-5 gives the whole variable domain EAGVTQSPTHLIKTRGQQATLRCSPISGHTSVYWYQQALGLGLQFLLWYDEGEERNRGNFPPRFSGRQFPNYSSELNVNALELEDSALYLCASFRDRVDGTQYFGPGTRLLVL.

The CDR3 coding sequence is TGTGCCTGGAGTACCGGGACAGGGTCGGGGGAAAAACTGTTTTTT. Protein: CAWSTGTGSGEKLFF. This chain links TRBV30 with TRBJ1-4; 9 bases are a match to TRBD1. The CDR3 has 15 amino acids. The junction had 9 bases not matched to a gene; V was cut back by 2 bases and J by 8 bases. Germline lookup yields CDR1 GTSNPN and CDR2 SVGIG (reference sequence).

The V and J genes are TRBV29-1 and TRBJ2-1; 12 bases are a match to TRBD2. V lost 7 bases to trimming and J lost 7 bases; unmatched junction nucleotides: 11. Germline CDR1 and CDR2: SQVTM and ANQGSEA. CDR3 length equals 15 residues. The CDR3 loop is CSAIDGTSGSNEQFF. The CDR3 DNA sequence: TGCAGCGCTATAGACGGGACTAGCGGGTCGAATGAGCAGTTCTTC.

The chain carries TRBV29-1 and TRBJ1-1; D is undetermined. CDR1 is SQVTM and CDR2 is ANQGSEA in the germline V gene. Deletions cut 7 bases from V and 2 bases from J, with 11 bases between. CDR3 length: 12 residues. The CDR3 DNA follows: TGCAGCGCCCAAATGGGCAACACTGAAGCTTTCTTT. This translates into CSAQMGNTEAFF.

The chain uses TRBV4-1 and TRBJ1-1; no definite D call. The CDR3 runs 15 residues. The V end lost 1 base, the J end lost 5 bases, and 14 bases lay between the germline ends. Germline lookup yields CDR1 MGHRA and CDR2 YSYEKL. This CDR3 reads CASSQVNWPRTEAFF. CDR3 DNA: TGCGCCAGCAGCCAAGTGAATTGGCCCAGAACTGAAGCTTTCTTT.

The CDR3 coding sequence is TGTGCCAGCAGTTCCCCCGGACGGGGGGTTTGGGGGGCCAACGTCCTGACTTTC. Amino acids: CASSSPGRGVWGANVLTF. The gene calls are TRBV13 and TRBJ2-6; 7 bases align to TRBD2. The V segment lost 6 bases and the J segment 4 bases; nucleotides outside the gene matches: 15. The germline gives CDR1 PRHDT, CDR2 FYEKMQ (reference sequence). The CDR3 has 18 residues.

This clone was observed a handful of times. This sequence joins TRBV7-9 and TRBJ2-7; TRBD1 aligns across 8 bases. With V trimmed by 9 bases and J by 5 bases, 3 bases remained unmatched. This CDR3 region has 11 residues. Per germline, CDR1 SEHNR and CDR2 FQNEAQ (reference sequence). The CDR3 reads CASGQGDEQYF. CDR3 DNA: TGTGCCAGTGGACAGGGAGACGAGCAGTACTTC. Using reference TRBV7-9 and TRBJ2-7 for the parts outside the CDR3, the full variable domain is DTGVSQNPRHKITKRGQNVTFRCDPISEHNRLYWYRQTLGQGPEFLTYFQNEAQLEKSRLLSDRFSAERPKGSFSTLEIQRTEQGDSAMYLCASGQGDEQYFGPGTRLTVT.

The chain's CDR3 is CASIPGQGSARETEAFF. CDR3 nucleotides: TGTGCCAGCATCCCGGGACAGGGATCCGCACGCGAGACTGAAGCTTTCTTT. This sequence joins TRBV2 and TRBJ1-1; 9 bases align to TRBD1. CDR1 is SNHLY and CDR2 is FYNNEI in the germline V gene. With V trimmed by 7 bases and J by 5 bases, 17 bases remained unmatched. The CDR3 totals 17 residues. Full variable domain (rest looked up from reference TRBV2 and TRBJ1-1): EPEVTQTPSHQVTQMGQEVILRCVPISNHLYFYWYRQILGQKVEFLVSFYNNEISEKSEIFDDQFSVERPDGSNFTLKIRSTKLEDSAMYFCASIPGQGSARETEAFFGQGTRLTVV.

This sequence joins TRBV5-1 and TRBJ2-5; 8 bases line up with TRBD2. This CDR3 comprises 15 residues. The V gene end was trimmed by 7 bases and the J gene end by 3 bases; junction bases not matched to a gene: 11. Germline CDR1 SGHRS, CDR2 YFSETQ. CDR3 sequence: CASDRDGGAEETQYF. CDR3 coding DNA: TGCGCCAGCGACCGGGACGGGGGGGCCGAAGAGACCCAGTACTTC.

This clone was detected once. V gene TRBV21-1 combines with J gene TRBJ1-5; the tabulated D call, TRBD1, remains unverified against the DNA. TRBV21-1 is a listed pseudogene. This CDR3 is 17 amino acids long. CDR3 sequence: CASSKAPRQDINQPQHF. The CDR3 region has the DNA TGTGCCAGCAGCAAAGCGCCTCGACAGGACATCAATCAGCCCCAGCATTTT.

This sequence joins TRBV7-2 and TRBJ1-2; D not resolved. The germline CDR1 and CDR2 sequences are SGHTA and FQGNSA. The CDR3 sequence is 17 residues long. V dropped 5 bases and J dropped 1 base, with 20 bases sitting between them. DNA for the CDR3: TGTGCCAGCAGCCCTCTTAGTCCCATGCGGAGTAACTATGGCTACACCTTC. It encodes CASSPLSPMRSNYGYTF.

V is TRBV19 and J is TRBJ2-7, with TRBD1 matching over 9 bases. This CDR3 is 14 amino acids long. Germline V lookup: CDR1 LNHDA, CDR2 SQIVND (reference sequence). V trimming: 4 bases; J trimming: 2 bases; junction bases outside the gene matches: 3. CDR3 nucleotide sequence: TGTGCCAGTAGTAGGACAGGGGTCCCCTACGAGCAGTACTTC. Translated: CASSRTGVPYEQYF.

Here the CDR3 DNA reads TGTGCCAGCAGCCCGGGACAGGGGGCTTCAGATACGCAGTATTTT. Translation: CASSPGQGASDTQYF. The J gene is TRBJ2-3, the V gene TRBV5-4; the match to TRBD1 covers 12 bases. Trimming at V came to 4 bases and at J to 4 bases, leaving 4 bases not matched to a gene. Germline CDR1 and CDR2: SGHNT and YYREEE (reference sequence). The CDR3 consists of 15 residues.

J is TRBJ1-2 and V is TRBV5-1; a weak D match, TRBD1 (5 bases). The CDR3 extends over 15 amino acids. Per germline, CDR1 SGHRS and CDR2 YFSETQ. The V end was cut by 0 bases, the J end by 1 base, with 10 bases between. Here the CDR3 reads CASSLVQGGNYGYTF. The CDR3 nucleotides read TGCGCCAGCAGCTTGGTCCAGGGTGGTAACTATGGCTACACCTTC.

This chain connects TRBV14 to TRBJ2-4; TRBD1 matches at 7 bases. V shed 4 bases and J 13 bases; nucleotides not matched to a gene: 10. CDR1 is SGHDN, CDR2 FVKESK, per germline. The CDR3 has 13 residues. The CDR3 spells CASSLGQAETQYF. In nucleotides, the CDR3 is TGTGCCAGCAGCCTTGGACAGGCCGAGACACAGTACTTC.

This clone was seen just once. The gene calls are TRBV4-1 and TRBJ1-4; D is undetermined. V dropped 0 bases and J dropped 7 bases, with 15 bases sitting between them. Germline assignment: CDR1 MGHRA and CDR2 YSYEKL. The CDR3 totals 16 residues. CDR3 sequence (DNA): TGCGCCAGCAGCCAAGAATTCGCGGCCCGGGGTGAAAAACTGTTTTTT. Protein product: CASSQEFAARGEKLFF.

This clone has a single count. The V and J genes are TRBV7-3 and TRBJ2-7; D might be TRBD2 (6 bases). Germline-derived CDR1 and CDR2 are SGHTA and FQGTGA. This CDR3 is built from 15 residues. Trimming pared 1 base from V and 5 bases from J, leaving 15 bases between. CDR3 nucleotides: TGTGCCAGCAGCTTAAAGGGCCCCGGGGGTCACGAGCAGTACTTC. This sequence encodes CASSLKGPGGHEQYF.